The rows below give T cell receptor beta chains drawn from one sample of a study of cytomegalovirus exposure and HLA in healthy donors. Sequenced by immunoSEQ multiplex PCR; TCRdb stores in-frame clones only, minus some. The sample comprises 150,000 to 200,000 clones, 75% to 85% of which are singletons, and about 1.5% rests with the top ten. The sequencing input was PBMCs. The receptors derive from a young man in good health and CMV-seronegative. The CDR3 runs from the conserved cysteine through the conserved F or W. A D gene is named only where the DNA matches it firmly. Clone sizes are given selectively: once, few, many, or a class where the clone is expanded.

J gene	clone size	D gene	V gene	CDR3 DNA	CDR3 protein
TRBJ2-7	NA	NA	TRBV6-5	TGTGCCAGCAGTTATGGACAAAGCTCCTACGAGCAGTACTTC	CASSYGQSSYEQYF
TRBJ2-1	NA	NA	TRBV19	TGTGCCAGTAGTGTGCGGACAGCCCGCTCCTACAATGAGCAGTTCTTC	CASSVRTARSYNEQFF
TRBJ2-7	NA	NA	TRBV7-8	TGTGCCAGCAGCTTAGCGGATCGGGACAAGCAGTACTTC	CASSLADRDKQYF
TRBJ2-3	NA	TRBD2	TRBV18	TGTGCCAGCTCAGTACTAGCGGGAGGGCCGGATACGCAGTATTTT	CASSVLAGGPDTQYF
TRBJ2-2	once	NA	TRBV18	TGTGCCAACGCCGTACGGGAGACCGGGGAGCTGTTTTTT	CANAVRETGELFF
TRBJ2-6	NA	NA	TRBV27	TGTGCCAGCAGTCGTACGACAGAATACACTGGGGCCAACGTCCTGACTTTC	CASSRTTEYTGANVLTF
TRBJ2-7	NA	TRBD1	TRBV14	TGTGCCAGCAGCCAAAACCAGGGGGACAAGCAGTACTTC	CASSQNQGDKQYF
TRBJ1-2	NA	TRBD1	TRBV18	TGTGCCAGCTCAGCCCGGGACAGGGTCTATGGCTACACCTTC	CASSARDRVYGYTF
TRBJ2-2	NA	NA	TRBV12-2	TGTGCAAGTCGCTTAGCAGAACTAGGGTATAGCCCCGCGAACACCGGGGAGCTGTTTTTT	CASRLAELGYSPANTGELFF
TRBJ2-7	NA	TRBD1	TRBV10-1	TGCGCCAGCAGTGCTGGGACAGGGCTGGAGGCGGGGGACTTCTACGAGCAGTACTTC	CASSAGTGLEAGDFYEQYF
TRBJ2-7	NA	NA	TRBV7-9	TGTGCCAGCAGCTCAATAACAACCCGGGAGCCCAATATCCACGAGCAGTACTTC	CASSSITTREPNIHEQYF
TRBJ1-5	NA	TRBD1	TRBV7-2	TGTGCCAGCAGCCCTGACAGGGCAGGTCAGCCCCAGCATTTT	CASSPDRAGQPQHF
TRBJ2-5	NA	NA	TRBV2	TGTGCCAGCAGTGAAAAGACTTTTCAAGAGACCCAGTACTTC	CASSEKTFQETQYF
TRBJ2-7	NA	TRBD2	TRBV13	TGTGCCAGCAGCGACCGACTAGCGGGACCTCCTCGAGAGCAGTACTTC	CASSDRLAGPPREQYF
TRBJ1-4	once	TRBD1	TRBV11-3	TGTGCCAGCAGCTTAGGGACAGGGTATGGTGAAAAACTGTTTTTT	CASSLGTGYGEKLFF
TRBJ1-1	NA	NA	TRBV7-8	TGTGCCAGCAGCTTTCAGGGTACTGAAGCTTTCTTT	CASSFQGTEAFF
TRBJ2-1	NA	TRBD2	TRBV13	TGTGCCAGCAGTCTAAGCGGGGGGAGATCCAATGAGCAGTTCTTC	CASSLSGGRSNEQFF
TRBJ1-5	NA	NA	TRBV2	TGTGCCAGCAGTGAAGCTTCGTGGGCAGTCGGCCAGCCCCAGCATTTT	CASSEASWAVGQPQHF
TRBJ2-2	NA	NA	TRBV11-2	TGTGCCAGCAGCTGGCCCCGGGGCGGGGAGCTGTTTTTT	CASSWPRGGELFF
TRBJ2-3	NA	NA	TRBV30	TGTGCCTGGGCCCCGGGGAGGAAGGCAGATACGCAGTATTTT	CAWAPGRKADTQYF
TRBJ2-7	NA	TRBD1	TRBV30	TGTGCCTGGAGTGTACGTCGGGTAGGGACAGGGGGCTACGAGCAGTACTTC	CAWSVRRVGTGGYEQYF
TRBJ2-7	medium-sized	NA	TRBV19	TGTGCCCGGGGAAGCGGATCTTACGAGCAGTACTTC	CARGSGSYEQYF
TRBJ1-4	NA	NA	TRBV9	TGTGCCAGCAGCGTAGGACAGGTCCCTAATGAAAAACTGTTTTTT	CASSVGQVPNEKLFF
TRBJ2-1	NA	NA	TRBV10-2	TGCGCCAGCAGTGAGTCTGACTTATACTACAATGAGCAGTTCTTC	CASSESDLYYNEQFF
TRBJ2-1	NA	NA	TRBV18	TGTGCCAGCTCCCGCGACATCTATGAGCAGTTCTTC	CASSRDIYEQFF
TRBJ2-3	once	TRBD2	TRBV7-9	TGTGCCAGCACGGGGACTAGCGGGAGGACTCTGTATTTT	CASTGTSGRTLYF
TRBJ2-2	NA	NA	TRBV7-6	TGTGCCAGCAGCCTCAGGGTGGTAGGGTCAAGAGACACCGGGGAGCTGTTTTTT	CASSLRVVGSRDTGELFF